The clone carrying this T cell receptor beta chain has just one count. Its antigen is still unknown. This specimen belongs to a study of cytomegalovirus exposure and HLA in healthy donors. Study-wide results and caveats: Researchers catalogued approximately 170 TCR beta chains as cytomegalovirus-associated. In a later analysis, TCR beta V- and J-gene trimming showed a link to a missense DCLRE1C variant. In a later analysis, an Asian-associated ancestry cluster reportedly showed fewer N-insertions than the approximately 610-donor mean.

The PCR employed 60 Vbeta primers together with 13 Jbeta primers. Libraries were prepared by immunoSEQ multiplex PCR; TCRdb keeps only in-frame clonotypes and omits some of them. The data hold about 95,000 clones, with roughly two thirds observed a single time. This TCR was recovered from a woman in her fifties or sixties in good health and CMV-seropositive. The sequenced sample consisted of PBMCs.

CDR3 residues: CASSLGQGFREQYF. CDR3 sequence (DNA): TGTGCCAGCAGCTTGGGACAGGGGTTTCGCGAGCAGTACTTC. This chain connects TRBV7-9 to TRBJ2-7, with 10 bases fitting TRBD1. CDR1 SEHNR and CDR2 FQNEAQ come from the germline V gene (reference sequence). V lost 3 bases, J lost 6 bases, and 5 bases stayed unmatched. The length of the CDR3 is 14 residues.